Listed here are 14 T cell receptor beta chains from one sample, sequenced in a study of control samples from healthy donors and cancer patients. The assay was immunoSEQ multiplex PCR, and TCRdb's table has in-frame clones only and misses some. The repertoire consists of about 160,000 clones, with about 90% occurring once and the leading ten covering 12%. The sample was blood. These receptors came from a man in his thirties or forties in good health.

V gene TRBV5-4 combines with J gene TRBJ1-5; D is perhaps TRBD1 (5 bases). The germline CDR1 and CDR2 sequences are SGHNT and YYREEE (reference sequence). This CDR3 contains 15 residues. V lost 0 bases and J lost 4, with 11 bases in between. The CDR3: CASSLDGRGNQPQHF. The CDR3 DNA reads TGTGCCAGCAGCTTGGACGGGAGGGGAAATCAGCCCCAGCATTTT.

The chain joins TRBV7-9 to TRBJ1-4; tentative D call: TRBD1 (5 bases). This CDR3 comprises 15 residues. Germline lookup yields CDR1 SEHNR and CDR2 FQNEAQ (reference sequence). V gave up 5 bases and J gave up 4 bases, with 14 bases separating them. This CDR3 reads CASSHLGPDNEKLFF. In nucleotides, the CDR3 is TGTGCCAGCAGCCACCTGGGGCCTGATAATGAAAAACTGTTTTTT.

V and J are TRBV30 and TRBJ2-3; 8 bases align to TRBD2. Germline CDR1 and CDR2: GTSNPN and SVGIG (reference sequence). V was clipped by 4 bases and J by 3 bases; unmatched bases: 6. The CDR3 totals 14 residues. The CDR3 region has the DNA TGTGCCTGGACCGGACTAGCTTTTACAGATACGCAGTATTTT. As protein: CAWTGLAFTDTQYF.

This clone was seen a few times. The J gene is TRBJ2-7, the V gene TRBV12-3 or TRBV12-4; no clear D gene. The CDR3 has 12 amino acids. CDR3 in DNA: TGTGCTTCTAAACGGAGCTCCTACGAGCAGTACTTC. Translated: CASKRSSYEQYF.

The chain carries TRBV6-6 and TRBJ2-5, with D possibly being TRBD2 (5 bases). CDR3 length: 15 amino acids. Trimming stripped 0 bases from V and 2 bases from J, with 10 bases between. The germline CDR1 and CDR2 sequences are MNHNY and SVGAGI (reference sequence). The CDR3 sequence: CASSYSWERQETQYF. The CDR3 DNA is TGTGCCAGCAGTTACTCGTGGGAGCGGCAAGAGACCCAGTACTTC.

The CDR3 sequence is CATSRVGRSYEQYF. The CDR3 bases are TGTGCCACCAGCAGAGTTGGGCGGTCCTACGAGCAGTACTTC. V gene TRBV15 combines with J gene TRBJ2-7, with D unresolved. CDR3 length equals 14 residues. Germline values: CDR1 LNHNV, CDR2 YYDKDF (reference sequence). V shed 1 base and J shed 1 base, with 8 bases lying between them.

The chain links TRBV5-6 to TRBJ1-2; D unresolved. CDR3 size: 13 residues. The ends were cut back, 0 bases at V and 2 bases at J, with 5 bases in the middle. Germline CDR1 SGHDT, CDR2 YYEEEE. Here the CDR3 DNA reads TGTGCCAGCAGCTTGGCTCAAAACTATGGCTACACCTTC. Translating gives CASSLAQNYGYTF.

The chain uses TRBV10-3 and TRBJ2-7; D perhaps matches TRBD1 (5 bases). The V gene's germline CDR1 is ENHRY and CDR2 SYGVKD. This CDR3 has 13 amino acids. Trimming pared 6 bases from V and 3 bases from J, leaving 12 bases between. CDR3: CAIRLTEGYEQYF. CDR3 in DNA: TGTGCCATCAGATTGACAGAAGGCTACGAGCAGTACTTC.

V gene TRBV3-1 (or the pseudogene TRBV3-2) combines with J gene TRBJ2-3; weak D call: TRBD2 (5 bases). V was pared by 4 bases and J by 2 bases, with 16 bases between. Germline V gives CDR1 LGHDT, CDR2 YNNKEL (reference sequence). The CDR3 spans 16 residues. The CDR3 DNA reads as TGTGCCAGCAGCCCTGCCGGACTGCTCCCCACAGATACGCAGTATTTT. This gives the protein CASSPAGLLPTDTQYF.

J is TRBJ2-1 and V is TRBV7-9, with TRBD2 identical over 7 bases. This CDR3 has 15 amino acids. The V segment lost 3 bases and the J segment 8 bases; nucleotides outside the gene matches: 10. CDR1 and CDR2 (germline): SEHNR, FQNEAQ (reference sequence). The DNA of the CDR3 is TGTGCCAGCAGCTTGACGGGAGCGGGGTCGGATGAGCAGTTCTTC. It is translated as CASSLTGAGSDEQFF.

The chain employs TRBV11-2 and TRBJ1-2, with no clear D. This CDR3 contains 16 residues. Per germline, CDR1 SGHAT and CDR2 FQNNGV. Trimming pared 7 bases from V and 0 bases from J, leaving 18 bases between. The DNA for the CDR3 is TGTGCCAGCACCTCCCTCCGCGGCAGTACTAACTATGGCTACACCTTC. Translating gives CASTSLRGSTNYGYTF.

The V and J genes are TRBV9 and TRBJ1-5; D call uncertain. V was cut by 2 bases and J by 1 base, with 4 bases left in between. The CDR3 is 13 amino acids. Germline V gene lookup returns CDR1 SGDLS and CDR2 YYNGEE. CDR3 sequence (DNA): TGTGCCAGCAGCGTGTCCAGCAATCAGCCCCAGCATTTT. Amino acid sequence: CASSVSSNQPQHF.

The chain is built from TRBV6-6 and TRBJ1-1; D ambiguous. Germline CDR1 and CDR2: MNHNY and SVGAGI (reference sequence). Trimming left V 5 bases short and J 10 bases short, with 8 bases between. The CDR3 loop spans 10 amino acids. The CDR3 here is CASSQYGAFF. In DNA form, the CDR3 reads TGTGCCAGCAGTCAGTACGGAGCTTTCTTT.

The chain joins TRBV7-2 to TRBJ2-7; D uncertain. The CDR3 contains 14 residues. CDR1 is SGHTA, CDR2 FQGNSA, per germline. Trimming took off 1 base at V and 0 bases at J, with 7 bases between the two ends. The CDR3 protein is CASSLVASSYEQYF. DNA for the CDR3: TGTGCCAGCAGCTTAGTCGCTAGCTCCTACGAGCAGTACTTC.